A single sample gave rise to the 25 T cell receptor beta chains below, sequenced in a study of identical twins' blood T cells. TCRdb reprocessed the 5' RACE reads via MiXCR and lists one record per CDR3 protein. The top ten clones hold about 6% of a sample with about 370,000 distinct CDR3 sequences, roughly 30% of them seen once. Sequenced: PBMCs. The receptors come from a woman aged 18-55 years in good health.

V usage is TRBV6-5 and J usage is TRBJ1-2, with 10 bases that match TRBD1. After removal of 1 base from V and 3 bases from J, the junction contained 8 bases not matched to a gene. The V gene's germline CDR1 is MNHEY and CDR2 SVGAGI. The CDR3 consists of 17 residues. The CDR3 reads CASSYFHSGTGDYGYTF. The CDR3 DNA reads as TGTGCCAGCAGTTACTTCCATTCCGGGACAGGGGACTATGGCTACACCTTC.

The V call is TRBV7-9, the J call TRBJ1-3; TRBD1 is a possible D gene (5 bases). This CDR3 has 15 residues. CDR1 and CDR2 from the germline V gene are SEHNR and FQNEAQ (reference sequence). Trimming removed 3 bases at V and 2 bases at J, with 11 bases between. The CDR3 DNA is TGTGCCAGCAGCTTCTGGTCAGGGACTGGAAACACCATATATTTT. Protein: CASSFWSGTGNTIYF. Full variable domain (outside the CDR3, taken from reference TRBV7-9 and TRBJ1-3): DTGVSQNPRHKITKRGQNVTFRCDPISEHNRLYWYRQTLGQGPEFLTYFQNEAQLEKSRLLSDRFSAERPKGSFSTLEIQRTEQGDSAMYLCASSFWSGTGNTIYFGEGSWLTVV.

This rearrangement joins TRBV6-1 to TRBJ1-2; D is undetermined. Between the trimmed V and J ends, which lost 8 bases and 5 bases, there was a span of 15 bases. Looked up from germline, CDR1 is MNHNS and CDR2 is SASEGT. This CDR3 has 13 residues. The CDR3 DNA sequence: TGTGCCAGCGTCGACGGCCTTTGGTATGGCTACACCTTC. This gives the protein CASVDGLWYGYTF.

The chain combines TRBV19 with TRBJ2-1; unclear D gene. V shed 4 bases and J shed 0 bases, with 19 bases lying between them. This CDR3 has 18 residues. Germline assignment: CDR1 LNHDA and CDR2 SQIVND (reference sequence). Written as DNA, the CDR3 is TGTGCCAGTAGTACTTCCCGACTTCTAGTCAACTCCTACAATGAGCAGTTCTTC. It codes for CASSTSRLLVNSYNEQFF.

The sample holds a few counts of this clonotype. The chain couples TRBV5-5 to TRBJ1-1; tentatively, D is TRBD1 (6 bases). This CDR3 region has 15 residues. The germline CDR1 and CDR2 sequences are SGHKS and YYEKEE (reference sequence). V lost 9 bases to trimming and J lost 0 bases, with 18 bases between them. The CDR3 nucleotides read TGTGCCACCCGGGGGGGCGCAGGGATGAACACTGAAGCTTTCTTT. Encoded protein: CATRGGAGMNTEAFF.

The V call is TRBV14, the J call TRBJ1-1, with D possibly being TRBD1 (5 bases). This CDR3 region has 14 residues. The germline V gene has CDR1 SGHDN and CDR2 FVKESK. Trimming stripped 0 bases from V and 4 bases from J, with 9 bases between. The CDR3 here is CASSQEGARTEAFF. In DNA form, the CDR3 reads TGTGCCAGCAGCCAAGAAGGGGCCCGCACTGAAGCTTTCTTT.

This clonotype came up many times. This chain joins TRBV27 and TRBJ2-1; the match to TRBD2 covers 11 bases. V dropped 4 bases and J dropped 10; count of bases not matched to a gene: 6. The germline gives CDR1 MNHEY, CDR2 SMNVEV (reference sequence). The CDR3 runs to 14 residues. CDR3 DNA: TGTGCCAGCAGTTCTCGACTAGCGGGGACCGAGCAGTTCTTC. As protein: CASSSRLAGTEQFF.

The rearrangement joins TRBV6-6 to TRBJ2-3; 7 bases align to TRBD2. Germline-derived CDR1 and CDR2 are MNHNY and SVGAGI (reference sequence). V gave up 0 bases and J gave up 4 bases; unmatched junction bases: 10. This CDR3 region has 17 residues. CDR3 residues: CASSYSYSSGESDTQYF. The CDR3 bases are TGTGCCAGCAGTTACTCTTATTCCAGCGGGGAATCAGATACGCAGTATTTT.

The DNA for the CDR3 is TGTGCCAGCAGCTTAGCTGGGACAGAGGGGGGCTACACCTTC. Its protein is CASSLAGTEGGYTF. The chain combines TRBV11-2 with TRBJ1-2, with TRBD1 identical over 7 bases. The CDR3 extends over 14 amino acids. From germline, CDR1 is SGHAT and CDR2 FQNNGV. Trimming at V came to 1 base and at J to 8 bases, leaving 7 bases not matched to a gene.

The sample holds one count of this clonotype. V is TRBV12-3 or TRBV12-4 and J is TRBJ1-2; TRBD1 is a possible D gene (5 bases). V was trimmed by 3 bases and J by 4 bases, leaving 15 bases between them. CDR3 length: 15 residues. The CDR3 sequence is CASSFSSGRVYGYTF. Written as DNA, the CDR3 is TGTGCCAGCAGTTTCTCCTCCGGCAGGGTCTATGGCTACACCTTC.

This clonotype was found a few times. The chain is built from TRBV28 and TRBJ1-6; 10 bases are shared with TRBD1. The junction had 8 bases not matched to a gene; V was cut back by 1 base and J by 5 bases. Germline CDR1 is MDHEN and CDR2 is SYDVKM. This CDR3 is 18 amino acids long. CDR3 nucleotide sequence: TGTGCCAGCAGTTTATATTGGGTCGGACAGGGGGATAATTCACCCCTCCACTTT. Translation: CASSLYWVGQGDNSPLHF.

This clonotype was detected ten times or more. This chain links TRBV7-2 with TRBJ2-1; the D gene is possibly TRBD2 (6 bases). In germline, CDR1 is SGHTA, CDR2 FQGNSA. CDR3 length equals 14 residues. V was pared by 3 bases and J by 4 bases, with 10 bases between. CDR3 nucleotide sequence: TGTGCCAGCAGCTTGGGGGGAAGATACAATGAGCAGTTCTTC. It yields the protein CASSLGGRYNEQFF.

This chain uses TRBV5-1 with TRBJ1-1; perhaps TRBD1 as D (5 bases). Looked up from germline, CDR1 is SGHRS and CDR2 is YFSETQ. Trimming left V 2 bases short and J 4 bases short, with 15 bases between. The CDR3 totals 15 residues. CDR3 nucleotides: TGCGCCAGCAGCTTAGCCCACCAGGGTGGCACTGAAGCTTTCTTT. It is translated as CASSLAHQGGTEAFF.

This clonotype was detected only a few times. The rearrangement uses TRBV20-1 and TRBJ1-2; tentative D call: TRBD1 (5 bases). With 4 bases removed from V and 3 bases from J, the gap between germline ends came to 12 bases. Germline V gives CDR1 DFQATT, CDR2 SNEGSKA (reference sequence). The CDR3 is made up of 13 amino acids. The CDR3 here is CSATGLGYYGYTF. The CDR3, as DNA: TGCAGTGCTACAGGGCTCGGATACTATGGCTACACCTTC.

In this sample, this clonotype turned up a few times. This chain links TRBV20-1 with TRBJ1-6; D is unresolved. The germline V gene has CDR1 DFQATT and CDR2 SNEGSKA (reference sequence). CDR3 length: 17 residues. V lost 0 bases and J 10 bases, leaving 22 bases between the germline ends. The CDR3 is CSARDHGVGGRESPLHF. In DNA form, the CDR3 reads TGCAGTGCTAGAGACCACGGCGTCGGAGGAAGGGAATCACCCCTCCACTTT.

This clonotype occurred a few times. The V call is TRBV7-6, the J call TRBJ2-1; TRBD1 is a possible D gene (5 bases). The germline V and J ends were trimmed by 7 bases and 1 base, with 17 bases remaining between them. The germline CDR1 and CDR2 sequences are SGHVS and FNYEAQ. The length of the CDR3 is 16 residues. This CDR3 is CASTPKAQGSYNEQFF. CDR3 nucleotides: TGTGCCAGCACCCCGAAGGCCCAGGGATCCTACAATGAGCAGTTCTTC.

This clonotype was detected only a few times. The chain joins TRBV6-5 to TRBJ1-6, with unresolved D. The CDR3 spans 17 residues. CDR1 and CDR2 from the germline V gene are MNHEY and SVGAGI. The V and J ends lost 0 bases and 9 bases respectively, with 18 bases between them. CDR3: CASSYSTQSFDLSPLHF. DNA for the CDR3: TGTGCCAGCAGTTACTCCACCCAGAGTTTCGACCTTTCACCCCTCCACTTT.

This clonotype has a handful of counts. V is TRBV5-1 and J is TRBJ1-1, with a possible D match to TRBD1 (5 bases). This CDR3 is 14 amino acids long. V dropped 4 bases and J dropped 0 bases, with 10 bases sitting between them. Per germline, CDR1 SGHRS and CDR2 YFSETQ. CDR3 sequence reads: CASSVDTMNTEAFF. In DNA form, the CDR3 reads TGCGCCAGCAGCGTGGACACGATGAACACTGAAGCTTTCTTT.

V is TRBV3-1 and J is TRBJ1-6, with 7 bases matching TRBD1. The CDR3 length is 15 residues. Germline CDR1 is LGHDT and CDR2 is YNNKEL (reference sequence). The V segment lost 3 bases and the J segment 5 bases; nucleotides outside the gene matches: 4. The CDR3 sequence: CASSHTGVDNSPLHF. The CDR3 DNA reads TGTGCCAGCAGCCACACAGGGGTAGATAATTCACCCCTCCACTTT.

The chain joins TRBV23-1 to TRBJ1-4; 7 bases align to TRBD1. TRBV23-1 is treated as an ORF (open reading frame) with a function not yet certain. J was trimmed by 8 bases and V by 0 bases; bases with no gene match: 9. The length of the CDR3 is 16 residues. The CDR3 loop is CASSQSTRGDGEKLFF. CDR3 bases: TGCGCCAGCAGTCAATCGACCAGGGGGGATGGGGAAAAACTGTTTTTT.

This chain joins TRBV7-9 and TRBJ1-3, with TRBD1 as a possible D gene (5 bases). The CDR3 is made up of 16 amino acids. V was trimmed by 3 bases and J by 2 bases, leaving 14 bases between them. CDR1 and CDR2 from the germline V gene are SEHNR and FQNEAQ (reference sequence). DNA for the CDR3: TGTGCCAGCAGCTTGGGCGCCGGGACGGCTGGAAACACCATATATTTT. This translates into CASSLGAGTAGNTIYF.

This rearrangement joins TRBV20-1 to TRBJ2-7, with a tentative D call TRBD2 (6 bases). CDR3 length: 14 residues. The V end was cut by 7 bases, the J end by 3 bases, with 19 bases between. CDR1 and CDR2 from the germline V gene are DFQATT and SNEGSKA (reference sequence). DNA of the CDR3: TGCAGTGGCCTCCTTGGAGGGGCTGGCTACGAGCAGTACTTC. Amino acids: CSGLLGGAGYEQYF.

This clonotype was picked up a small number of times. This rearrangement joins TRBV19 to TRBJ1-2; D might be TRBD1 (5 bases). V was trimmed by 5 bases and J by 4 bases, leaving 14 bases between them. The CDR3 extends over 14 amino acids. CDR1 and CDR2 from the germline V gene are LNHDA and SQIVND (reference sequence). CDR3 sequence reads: CASSRDGLSYGYTF. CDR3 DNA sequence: TGTGCCAGTAGTCGGGACGGGTTGAGCTATGGCTACACCTTC. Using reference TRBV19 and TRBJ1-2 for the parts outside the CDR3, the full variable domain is DGGITQSPKYLFRKEGQNVTLSCEQNLNHDAMYWYRQDPGQGLRLIYYSQIVNDFQKGDIAEGYSVSREKKESFPLTVTSAQKNPTAFYLCASSRDGLSYGYTFGSGTRLTVV.

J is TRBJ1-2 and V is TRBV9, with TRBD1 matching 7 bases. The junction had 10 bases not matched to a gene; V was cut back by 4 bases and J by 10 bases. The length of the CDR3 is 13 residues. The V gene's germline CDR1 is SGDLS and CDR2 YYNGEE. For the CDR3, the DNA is TGTGCCAGCAGCCCTCAGGGGGAGTCTGACTACACCTTC. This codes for CASSPQGESDYTF.

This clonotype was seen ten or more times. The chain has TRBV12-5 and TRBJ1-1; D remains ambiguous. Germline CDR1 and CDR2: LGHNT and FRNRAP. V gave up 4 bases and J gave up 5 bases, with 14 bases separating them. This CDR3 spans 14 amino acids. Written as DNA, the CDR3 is TGTGCTAGTGGTTCAGATGCTTCTTCGACTGAAGCTTTCTTT. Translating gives CASGSDASSTEAFF.